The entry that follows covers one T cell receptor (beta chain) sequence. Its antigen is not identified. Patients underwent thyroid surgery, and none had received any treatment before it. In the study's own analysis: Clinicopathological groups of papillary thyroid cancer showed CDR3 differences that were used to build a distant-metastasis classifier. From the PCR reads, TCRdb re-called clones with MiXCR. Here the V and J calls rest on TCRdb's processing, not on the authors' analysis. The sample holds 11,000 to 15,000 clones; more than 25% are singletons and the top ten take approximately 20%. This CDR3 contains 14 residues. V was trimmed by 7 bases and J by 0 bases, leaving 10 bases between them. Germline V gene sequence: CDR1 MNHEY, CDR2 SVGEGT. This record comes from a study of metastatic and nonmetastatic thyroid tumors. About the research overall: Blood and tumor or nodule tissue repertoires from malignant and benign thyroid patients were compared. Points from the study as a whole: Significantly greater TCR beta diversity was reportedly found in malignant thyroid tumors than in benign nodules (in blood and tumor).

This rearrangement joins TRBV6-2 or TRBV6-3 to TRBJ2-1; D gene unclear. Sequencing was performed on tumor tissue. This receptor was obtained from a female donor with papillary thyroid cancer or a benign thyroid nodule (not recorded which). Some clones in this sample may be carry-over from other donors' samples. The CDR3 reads CASTRLASYNEQFF. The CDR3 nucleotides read TGTGCCAGCACCCGACTCGCCTCCTACAATGAGCAGTTCTTC.